These 32 T cell receptor beta chains share one sample of origin, sequenced in a study of naive and memory T cell subsets. Ligated cDNA underwent four rounds of PCR with nested alpha and beta constant region primers and SP2. Using its own MiXCR run on the UMI-ligation and nested PCR reads, TCRdb lists one record per CDR3 protein. The sample shows tens of thousands of distinct CDR3 sequences, 6.5% to 8% of them seen only once. The treatment here: skin biopsy from PPD injection site in Mantoux-positive individual. TCR cDNA received a 3' ligated oligonucleotide that carried a UMI. The source material was skin, sampled from a tuberculin skin test site. The receptor source for this set is an adult in good health.

This clonotype was detected many times. V and J are TRBV18 and TRBJ1-1, with 7 bases fitting TRBD1. The J segment lost 3 bases and the V segment lost 2 bases, leaving 0 bases of the junction unmatched. Germline assignment: CDR1 KGHSH and CDR2 LQKENI. The CDR3 is 13 amino acids. In DNA form, the CDR3 reads TGTGCCAGCTCACCAACAGGGGACACTGAAGCTTTCTTT. It yields the protein CASSPTGDTEAFF.

The sample holds a few counts of this clonotype. The V gene is TRBV5-1, the J gene TRBJ1-1, with D hard to call. The CDR3 has 8 amino acids. Germline CDR1 SGHRS, CDR2 YFSETQ. CDR3 loop: CAGIWAFF. In nucleotides, the CDR3 is TGCGCTGGAATTTGGGCTTTCTTT.

This clonotype came up many times. This rearrangement joins TRBV5-1 to TRBJ1-1; weak D call: TRBD1 (5 bases). Per germline, CDR1 SGHRS and CDR2 YFSETQ. V lost 3 bases and J lost 1, with 16 bases in between. The CDR3 has 16 residues. CDR3 DNA sequence: TGCGCCAGCAGCTCCTGGGGACTGCCAGGGAACACTGAAGCTTTCTTT. Translating it yields CASSSWGLPGNTEAFF.

This clonotype was recorded many times. The chain joins TRBV20-1 to TRBJ2-7, with 8 bases lining up with TRBD2. This CDR3 has 14 residues. Germline-derived CDR1 and CDR2 are DFQATT and SNEGSKA (reference sequence). The junction had 5 bases not matched to a gene; V was cut back by 2 bases and J by 2 bases. Written as DNA, the CDR3 is TGCAGTGCTAGATCCCAGCGGGGGACCTACGAGCAGTACTTC. Its translation is CSARSQRGTYEQYF.

This sequence joins TRBV5-1 and TRBJ1-1; the D gene is possibly TRBD1 (6 bases). Per the germline V gene, CDR1 is SGHRS and CDR2 is YFSETQ. The V end lost 7 bases, the J end lost 4 bases, and 14 bases lay between the germline ends. The CDR3 is made up of 13 amino acids. CDR3 sequence: CASAPHRVTEAFF. CDR3 coding DNA: TGCGCCAGCGCGCCGCACAGGGTCACTGAAGCTTTCTTT.

At least ten counts were recorded for this clonotype. This chain uses TRBV20-1 with TRBJ1-2; D possibly corresponds to TRBD1 (5 bases). The CDR3 runs 12 residues. The V end was cut by 7 bases, the J end by 3 bases, with 12 bases between. CDR1 and CDR2 (germline): DFQATT, SNEGSKA (reference sequence). CDR3 amino acids: CSGSEGHYGYTF. CDR3 in DNA: TGCAGTGGCTCGGAGGGGCACTATGGCTACACCTTC.

Ten or more counts support this clonotype. V usage is TRBV5-1 and J usage is TRBJ2-1; D unclear. CDR1 is SGHRS and CDR2 is YFSETQ in the germline V gene. The CDR3 totals 15 residues. V lost 0 bases, J lost 4 bases, and 11 bases lay in between. CDR3 sequence: CASSLAQSTYNEQFF. The CDR3 nucleotides read TGCGCCAGCAGCTTGGCCCAAAGTACTTACAATGAGCAGTTCTTC.

In this sample, this clonotype turned up many times. The V call is TRBV12-3 or TRBV12-4, the J call TRBJ2-5; the D gene is possibly TRBD2 (6 bases). The CDR3 loop spans 14 amino acids. Between the trimmed V and J ends, which lost 2 bases and 0 bases, there was a span of 7 bases. The CDR3 sequence: CASSLWDYQETQYF. CDR3 coding DNA: TGTGCCAGCAGTTTATGGGACTACCAAGAGACCCAGTACTTC.

In its sample, this clonotype was seen many times. J is TRBJ2-7 and V is TRBV7-6; D is perhaps TRBD2 (5 bases). Germline loops: CDR1 SGHVS, CDR2 FNYEAQ. CDR3 length: 17 residues. V dropped 1 base and J dropped 2 bases, with 18 bases sitting between them. CDR3 in DNA: TGTGCCAGCAGCTTAGGGTTGTTCGGGGTCCCGACCTACGAGCAGTACTTC. Its protein is CASSLGLFGVPTYEQYF.

This clonotype showed up many times. The chain uses TRBV6-2 or TRBV6-3 and TRBJ2-1, with D perhaps given as TRBD1 or TRBD2 (6 bases each). This CDR3 region has 16 residues. The germline CDR1 and CDR2 sequences are MNHEY and SVGEGT. V lost 5 bases and J 1 base, leaving 15 bases between the germline ends. The CDR3 sequence is CASSTRTGRSYNEQFF. CDR3 DNA: TGTGCCAGCAGTACCAGAACAGGGAGGTCCTACAATGAGCAGTTCTTC.

The chain is built from TRBV28 and TRBJ2-5; 10 bases agree with TRBD1. Germline assignment: CDR1 MDHEN and CDR2 SYDVKM. The CDR3 loop spans 15 amino acids. V dropped 5 bases and J dropped 3; count of bases not matched to a gene: 6. The DNA for the CDR3 is TGTGCCAGCAGTCACCACGGGACAGGGGAAGAGACCCAGTACTTC. Its translation: CASSHHGTGEETQYF.

This clonotype was counted at least ten times. The rearrangement links TRBV12-3 or TRBV12-4 to TRBJ2-1; D remains unclear. The V end was cut by 5 bases, the J end by 0 bases, with 11 bases between. The CDR3 extends over 15 amino acids. CDR3 nucleotide sequence: TGTGCCAGCAGTCAAGAGGTTAGCTCCTACAATGAGCAGTTCTTC. It specifies CASSQEVSSYNEQFF.

This clonotype was seen at least ten times. DNA of the CDR3: TGTGCCGTCTATGGCCCCTCCAACTATGGCTACACCTTC. Encoded protein: CAVYGPSNYGYTF. The V gene is TRBV12-3 or TRBV12-4, the J gene TRBJ1-2, with unresolved D. The CDR3 length is 13 residues. Trimming stripped 11 bases from V and 2 bases from J, with 15 bases between.

The sample holds many counts of this clonotype. The CDR3 sequence: CASSERDRVFSTEAFF. The CDR3 region has the DNA TGTGCCAGCTCTGAACGGGACAGGGTTTTCAGTACTGAAGCTTTCTTT. V usage is TRBV18 and J usage is TRBJ1-1; 9 nucleotides match TRBD1. V was clipped by 6 bases and J by 5 bases; unmatched bases: 13. The CDR3 covers 16 residues. Germline-derived CDR1 and CDR2 are KGHSH and LQKENI.

This clonotype was seen many times. V is TRBV5-1 and J is TRBJ2-5; no definite D call. The CDR3 spans 13 residues. V shed 1 base and J shed 1 base, with 5 bases lying between them. Germline CDR1 is SGHRS and CDR2 is YFSETQ. The CDR3 nucleotides read TGCGCCAGCAGCTTGAACAGCCAAGAGACCCAGTACTTC. Protein: CASSLNSQETQYF.

There are a few counts of this clonotype. The genes are TRBV18 and TRBJ2-7; perhaps TRBD1 as D (6 bases). This CDR3 region has 15 residues. Trimming shortened V by 3 bases and J by 5 bases, and 17 bases separated the two germline ends. The germline V gene encodes CDR1 KGHSH and CDR2 LQKENI. CDR3 protein: CASSPQQGWSNEQYF. As DNA, the CDR3 is TGTGCCAGCTCACCCCAACAGGGATGGTCCAACGAGCAGTACTTC.

J is TRBJ2-3 and V is TRBV11-2; 10 positions agree with TRBD2. V dropped 2 bases and J dropped 4; count of bases not matched to a gene: 3. The germline V gene has CDR1 SGHAT and CDR2 FQNNGV. The CDR3 loop spans 15 amino acids. The CDR3 DNA reads as TGTGCCAGCAGCTTAATAACTAGCGGGGCAGATACGCAGTATTTT. This gives the protein CASSLITSGADTQYF.

This clonotype was seen at least ten times. The rearrangement joins TRBV7-2 to TRBJ2-2; 8 nucleotides align to TRBD2. The CDR3 runs 15 residues. CDR1 SGHTA and CDR2 FQGNSA come from the germline V gene. Trimming at V came to 2 bases and at J to 4 bases, leaving 3 bases not matched to a gene. The CDR3 loop is CASSLNSGGTGELFF. CDR3 DNA sequence: TGTGCCAGCAGCTTAAACAGCGGGGGCACCGGGGAGCTGTTTTTT.

This clonotype was counted at least ten times. J is TRBJ2-7 and V is TRBV4-1; TRBD1 is a possible D gene (6 bases). The CDR3 has 15 residues. The germline gives CDR1 MGHRA, CDR2 YSYEKL. Trimming took 2 bases from V and 4 from J, leaving 15 bases between them. The CDR3 DNA reads as TGCGCCAGCAGCCAAATCAGGGGAGTTTGGTACGAGCAGTACTTC. Its translation is CASSQIRGVWYEQYF.

This clonotype occurred many times. The chain links TRBV7-2 to TRBJ1-2; D is unresolved. The ends were cut back, 0 bases at V and 4 bases at J, with 12 bases in the middle. The CDR3 is 15 residues long. CDR1 SGHTA and CDR2 FQGNSA come from the germline V gene. The CDR3 reads CASSLAAGSGYGYTF. For the CDR3, the DNA is TGTGCCAGCAGCTTAGCGGCGGGTAGCGGCTATGGCTACACCTTC.

This clonotype was recorded many times. The junction departs from the called germline gene at one end, perhaps through a read error. CDR3 loop: CASSEGNNYGDTF. The CDR3 bases are TGTGCCAGCAGTGAGGGGAATAACTATGGCGACACCTTC. The chain combines TRBV25-1 with TRBJ1-2, with D hard to call. CDR3 length: 13 residues. Germline CDR1 MGHDK, CDR2 SYGVNS.

This clonotype has a count of ten or more. The chain is built from TRBV6-5 and TRBJ2-7; 11 bases are shared with TRBD2. Germline CDR1 and CDR2: MNHEY and SVGAGI. The CDR3 is 16 residues long. The trim removed 0 bases at V and 0 bases at J, leaving 1 base unmatched. The CDR3 region is CASSYSGLAASYEQYF. CDR3 in DNA: TGTGCCAGCAGTTACTCGGGACTAGCGGCCTCCTACGAGCAGTACTTC.

This clonotype was detected only a few times. The chain has TRBV18 and TRBJ2-5, with D tentatively TRBD2 (5 bases). Germline CDR1 KGHSH, CDR2 LQKENI. V was cut by 2 bases and J by 3 bases, with 7 bases left in between. The length of the CDR3 is 13 residues. The CDR3 sequence is CASSPLEEETQYF. CDR3 DNA sequence: TGTGCCAGCTCACCATTGGAGGAAGAGACCCAGTACTTC.

The chain recombines TRBV19 with TRBJ2-3; D gene uncertain. Germline CDR1 reads LNHDA; CDR2 reads SQIVND (reference sequence). The CDR3 spans 15 residues. Trimming took off 1 base at V and 0 bases at J, with 8 bases between the two ends. CDR3 sequence (DNA): TGTGCCAGTAGTATAGCCGCAGGTAGCACAGATACGCAGTATTTT. Protein sequence: CASSIAAGSTDTQYF.

The rearrangement links TRBV27 to TRBJ2-3, with 9 nucleotides matching TRBD2. The V gene's germline CDR1 is MNHEY and CDR2 SMNVEV (reference sequence). This CDR3 spans 18 amino acids. The V segment lost 7 bases and the J segment 0 bases; nucleotides outside the gene matches: 14. Here the CDR3 DNA reads TGTGCCAGCAACAGGCGGGGGGGGTATCAACGAAGCACAGATACGCAGTATTTT. Amino acid sequence: CASNRRGGYQRSTDTQYF.

This clonotype was counted a few times. V and J are TRBV7-9 and TRBJ2-1; D could derive from TRBD1 or TRBD2 (5 bases each). V lost 4 bases and J lost 12, with 19 bases in between. Germline V CDR1 and CDR2: SEHNR, FQNEAQ (reference sequence). The CDR3 runs to 14 residues. CDR3 loop: CASSSQGRLFVQFF. In DNA form, the CDR3 reads TGTGCCAGCAGCTCCCAGGGACGATTATTTGTGCAGTTCTTC.

Only a few counts were recorded for this clonotype. A much larger clone lies a single base off, so this may be a read error. The chain joins TRBV6-1 to TRBJ1-2; 10 nucleotides match TRBD1. The CDR3 totals 17 residues. Germline lookup yields CDR1 MNHNS and CDR2 SASEGT. DNA of the CDR3: TGTGCCAGCAGTGAATTGGGGACAGGGGAGACTAACTATGGCGACACCTTC. It specifies CASSELGTGETNYGDTF.

This clonotype appeared many times. The V and J genes are TRBV6-2 or TRBV6-3 and TRBJ2-5; D call uncertain. CDR3 length: 13 amino acids. The V and J ends lost 8 bases and 3 bases respectively, with 13 bases between them. Looked up from germline, CDR1 is MNHEY and CDR2 is SVGEGT. The CDR3 is CASCRAIKETQYF. CDR3 DNA sequence: TGTGCCAGCTGCAGAGCGATCAAAGAGACCCAGTACTTC.

This clonotype was seen many times. The CDR3: CASRAGNEQFF. CDR3 DNA: TGTGCTTCTCGAGCTGGCAATGAGCAGTTCTTC. The rearrangement links TRBV6-5 to TRBJ2-1; no clear D gene. This CDR3 spans 11 amino acids. The germline CDR1 and CDR2 sequences are MNHEY and SVGAGI.

The chain has TRBV29-1 and TRBJ2-2, with a possible D match to TRBD1 (6 bases). V dropped 5 bases and J dropped 4 bases, with 14 bases sitting between them. Per the germline V gene, CDR1 is SQVTM and CDR2 is ANQGSEA. The CDR3 contains 14 residues. The CDR3 DNA reads TGCAGCGTTAAATCCACAGGGTTCACCGGGGAGCTGTTTTTT. Its protein is CSVKSTGFTGELFF.

This clonotype was counted ten times or more. The chain couples TRBV19 to TRBJ1-2, with D perhaps matching TRBD1 (5 bases). Trimming removed 7 bases at V and 4 bases at J, with 25 bases between. Germline V lookup: CDR1 LNHDA, CDR2 SQIVND (reference sequence). The length of the CDR3 is 17 residues. CDR3 nucleotides: TGTGCCAGTAAAAACCCCGGGGACGGGGTAGATTTCTATGGCTACACCTTC. Residues: CASKNPGDGVDFYGYTF.

This clonotype was counted only a few times. Since a much larger clone is just one base distant, this may be a read error. The chain combines TRBV20-1 with TRBJ2-3, with 10 bases identical to TRBD2. Germline V gives CDR1 DFQATT, CDR2 SNEGSKA (reference sequence). V gave up 3 bases and J gave up 5 bases; unmatched junction bases: 8. This CDR3 has 15 residues. The DNA for the CDR3 is TGCAGTGCTAGCGCTAGCGGGGGTGTAAGAGATACGCAGTATTTT. Translating gives CSASASGGVRDTQYF.